The following is a T cell receptor beta chain sequence with its context. Antigen specificity is unknown. Trimming removed 4 bases from V and 7 bases from J, with 10 bases in between. This CDR3 is 13 amino acids long. Germline V gene data show CDR1 as SNHLY and CDR2 as FYNNEI. The data derive from a study of shared clonotypes between healthy human individuals. Notes on the study in general: In having few donors, the study represented limited genetic and exposure-history diversity. Richness estimates generally favored naive over memory subsets.

Researchers divided each subset's genomic DNA evenly across several immunoSEQ plates. Produced via immunoSEQ multiplex PCR; TCRdb's table is partial and in-frame only. The table lists about 2.4 million clones, 93% of them singletons. Sequenced input: naive CD4+ T cells from PBMCs. As to subset: CD45RA+ positively selected. The TCR comes from a man younger than 35 in good health. Some clones in this sample may be carry-over from other donors' samples. This chain connects TRBV2 to TRBJ2-2; TRBD2 might be the D (5 bases). CDR3 sequence (DNA): TGTGCCAGCAGTGTTGAGGGTGGCGGGGAGCTGTTTTTT. Its protein is CASSVEGGGELFF.